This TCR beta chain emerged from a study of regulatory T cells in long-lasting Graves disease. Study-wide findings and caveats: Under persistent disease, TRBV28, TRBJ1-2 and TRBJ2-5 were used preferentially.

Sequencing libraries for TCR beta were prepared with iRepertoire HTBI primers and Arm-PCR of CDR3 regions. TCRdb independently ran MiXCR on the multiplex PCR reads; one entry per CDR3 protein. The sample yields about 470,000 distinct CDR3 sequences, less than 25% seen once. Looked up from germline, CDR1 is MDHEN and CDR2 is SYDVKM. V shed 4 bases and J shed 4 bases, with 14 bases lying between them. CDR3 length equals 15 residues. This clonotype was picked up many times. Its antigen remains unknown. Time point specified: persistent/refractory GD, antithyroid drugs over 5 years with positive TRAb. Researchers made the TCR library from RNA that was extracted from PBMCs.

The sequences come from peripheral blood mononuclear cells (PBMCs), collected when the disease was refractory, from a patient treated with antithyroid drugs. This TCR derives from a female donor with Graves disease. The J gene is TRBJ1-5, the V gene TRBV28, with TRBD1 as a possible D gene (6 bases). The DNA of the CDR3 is TGTGCCAGCAGTTACTGGGACACCGAAAATCAGCCCCAGCATTTT. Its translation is CASSYWDTENQPQHF.